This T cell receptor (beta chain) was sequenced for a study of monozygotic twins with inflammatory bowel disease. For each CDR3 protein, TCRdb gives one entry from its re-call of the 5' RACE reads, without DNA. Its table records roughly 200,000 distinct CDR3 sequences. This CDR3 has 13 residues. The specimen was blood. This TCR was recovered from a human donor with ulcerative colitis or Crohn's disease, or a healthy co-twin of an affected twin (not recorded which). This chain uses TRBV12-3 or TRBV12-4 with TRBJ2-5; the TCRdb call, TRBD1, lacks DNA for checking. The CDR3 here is CASRLDQGETQYF.